This T cell receptor (beta chain) stems from a study of T cell responses to AZD1222 COVID-19 vaccine. Produced via immunoSEQ multiplex PCR; TCRdb's table is partial and in-frame only. In the table there are 130,000 to 150,000 clones, around 90% of which are singletons. Trimming at V came to 9 bases and at J to 9 bases, leaving 14 bases not matched to a gene. The CDR3 covers 16 residues. Per germline, CDR1 SNHLY and CDR2 FYNNEI. The sequencing used peripheral blood, collected on day 0 of AZD1222 vaccination. This receptor was obtained from an adult in good health. The chain is built from TRBV2 and TRBJ1-6; 10 nucleotides agree with TRBD1. DNA of the CDR3: TGTGCCAGGACGAAGACAGGGGGCGCGGGTCTTTCACCCCTCCACTTT. This translates into CARTKTGGAGLSPLHF.